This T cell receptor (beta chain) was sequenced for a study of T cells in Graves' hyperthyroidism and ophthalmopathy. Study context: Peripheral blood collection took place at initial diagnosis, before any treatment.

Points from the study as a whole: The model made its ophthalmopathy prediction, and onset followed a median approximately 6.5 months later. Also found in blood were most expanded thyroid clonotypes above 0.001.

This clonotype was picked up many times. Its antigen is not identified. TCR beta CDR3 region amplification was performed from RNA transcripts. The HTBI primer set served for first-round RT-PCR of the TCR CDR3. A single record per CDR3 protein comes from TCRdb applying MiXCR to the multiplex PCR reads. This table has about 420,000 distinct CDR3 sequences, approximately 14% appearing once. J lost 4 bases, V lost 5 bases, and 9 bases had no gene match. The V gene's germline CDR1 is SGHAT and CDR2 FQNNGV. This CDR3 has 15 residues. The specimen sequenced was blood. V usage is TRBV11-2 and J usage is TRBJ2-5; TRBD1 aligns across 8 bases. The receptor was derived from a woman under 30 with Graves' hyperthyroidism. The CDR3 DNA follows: TGTGCCAGCAGCGCATGGACAGGGAGTATAGAGACCCAGTACTTC. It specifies CASSAWTGSIETQYF.